Below are 16 T cell receptor beta chains sequenced from a single sample in a study of blood T cell repertoires in COVID-19. Clones were sequenced by immunoSEQ multiplex PCR, and TCRdb holds only the in-frame ones, with some missing. The sample holds about 150,000 clones; roughly 84% are singletons and the top ten take almost 10%. The sample taken for sequencing was peripheral blood. The receptors were gathered from a woman in her fifties or sixties with acute or convalescent COVID-19.

The chain carries TRBV28 and TRBJ1-2, with TRBD1 matching 9 bases. The CDR3 sequence is 14 residues long. Germline CDR1 MDHEN, CDR2 SYDVKM. Trimming cost V 6 bases and J 4 bases; bases outside gene matches: 6. CDR3 sequence reads: CASRVGTGSYGYTF. The CDR3 region has the DNA TGTGCCAGCAGGGTTGGGACAGGGTCCTATGGCTACACCTTC.

This chain joins TRBV7-9 and TRBJ2-7; D is possibly TRBD1 (6 bases). Germline V lookup: CDR1 SEHNR, CDR2 FQNEAQ (reference sequence). V dropped 8 bases and J dropped 6 bases, with 17 bases sitting between them. The CDR3 consists of 13 residues. Here the CDR3 reads CASLQNTGIEQYF. CDR3 in DNA: TGTGCCAGCTTGCAAAACACAGGGATCGAGCAGTACTTC.

The rearrangement links TRBV11-1 to TRBJ2-5, with 7 bases that match TRBD2. This CDR3 has 14 residues. V gave up 1 base and J gave up 5 bases; unmatched junction bases: 4. Germline V lookup: CDR1 SGHAT, CDR2 FQDESV (reference sequence). This chain's CDR3 is CASSLVLGGETQYF. CDR3 DNA sequence: TGTGCCAGCAGCTTAGTCCTGGGAGGGGAGACCCAGTACTTC.

The chain is built from TRBV18 and TRBJ1-2, with a weak D call TRBD1 (6 bases). This CDR3 is built from 13 residues. Looked up from germline, CDR1 is KGHSH and CDR2 is LQKENI. Deletions cut 2 bases from V and 4 bases from J, with 8 bases between. CDR3 sequence reads: CASSPTGSYGYTF. CDR3 DNA sequence: TGTGCCAGCTCACCAACAGGGTCCTATGGCTACACCTTC.

The chain is built from TRBV6-5 and TRBJ1-6, with 7 bases that match TRBD1. The CDR3 contains 13 residues. Germline CDR1 MNHEY, CDR2 SVGAGI. With 7 bases clipped from V and 9 bases from J, the junction kept 6 bases outside the gene matches. The CDR3 spells CASTGQVGSPLHF. In nucleotides, the CDR3 is TGTGCCAGCACTGGACAGGTTGGTTCACCCCTCCACTTT.

The chain is built from TRBV3-1 (or the pseudogene TRBV3-2) and TRBJ2-1; 12 nucleotides match TRBD2. J lost 8 bases, V lost 1 base, and 9 bases had no gene match. Germline V gene sequence: CDR1 LGHDT, CDR2 YNNKEL (reference sequence). The CDR3 runs 17 residues. This CDR3 is CASSQGKTSGSIYEQFF. The CDR3 DNA reads as TGTGCCAGCAGCCAAGGGAAGACTAGCGGGAGCATCTATGAGCAGTTCTTC.

This chain links TRBV30 with TRBJ2-3; 7 positions match TRBD1. This CDR3 comprises 13 residues. With V trimmed by 7 bases and J by 2 bases, 6 bases remained unmatched. Germline V gene sequence: CDR1 GTSNPN, CDR2 SVGIG (reference sequence). The CDR3 DNA reads as TGTGCCTTTAGAGGGGGCCCCACAGATACGCAGTATTTT. Translation gives CAFRGGPTDTQYF.

J is TRBJ1-6 and V is TRBV19; 10 bases map to TRBD1. Germline trimming cut 3 bases from V and 0 bases from J; bases unmatched to any gene: 2. The CDR3 sequence is 17 residues long. Per germline, CDR1 LNHDA and CDR2 SQIVND (reference sequence). DNA of the CDR3: TGTGCCAGTAGTATCTGGACAGGGGGCTCCTATAATTCACCCCTCCACTTT. It is translated as CASSIWTGGSYNSPLHF.

This clone was seen only once. The CDR3 spells CASIGTGTDGYTF. The CDR3 DNA reads as TGTGCCAGTATTGGGACAGGGACGGACGGCTACACCTTC. The rearrangement links TRBV19 to TRBJ1-2, with 9 bases identical to TRBD1. Per the germline V gene, CDR1 is LNHDA and CDR2 is SQIVND (reference sequence). V lost 7 bases, J lost 8 bases, and 8 bases stayed unmatched. The CDR3 loop spans 13 amino acids. Using reference TRBV19 and TRBJ1-2 for the parts outside the CDR3, the full variable domain is DGGITQSPKYLFRKEGQNVTLSCEQNLNHDAMYWYRQDPGQGLRLIYYSQIVNDFQKGDIAEGYSVSREKKESFPLTVTSAQKNPTAFYLCASIGTGTDGYTFGSGTRLTVV.

The chain uses TRBV13 and TRBJ2-5; 9 bases match TRBD2. V was clipped by 5 bases and J by 5 bases; unmatched bases: 9. CDR3 length: 15 residues. Germline CDR1 PRHDT, CDR2 FYEKMQ (reference sequence). The CDR3 DNA follows: TGTGCCAGCAGCGCGTGGCTAGCGGGGCGGGAGACCCAGTACTTC. This translates into CASSAWLAGRETQYF.

The rearrangement joins TRBV7-2 to TRBJ2-5; D might be TRBD1 (6 bases). Trimming took off 8 bases at V and 2 bases at J, with 12 bases between the two ends. Per the germline V gene, CDR1 is SGHTA and CDR2 is FQGNSA. The CDR3 runs to 13 residues. The DNA for the CDR3 is TGTGCCAGCTCCGGGACACAACAAGAGACCCAGTACTTC. It specifies CASSGTQQETQYF. The variable domain in full, completed from reference TRBV7-2 and TRBJ2-5, reads GAGVSQSPSNKVTEKGKDVELRCDPISGHTALYWYRQSLGQGLEFLIYFQGNSAPDKSGLPSDRFSAERTGGSVSTLTIQRTQQEDSAVYLCASSGTQQETQYFGPGTRLLVL.

This clone was seen a single time. This chain joins TRBV28 and TRBJ1-1, with D unclear. The CDR3 consists of 14 residues. Trimming took off 8 bases at V and 1 base at J, with 14 bases between the two ends. The germline V gene encodes CDR1 MDHEN and CDR2 SYDVKM. The CDR3, as DNA: TGTGCCAGCCCCGGCCGGGCGGGGAACACTGAAGCTTTCTTT. This translates into CASPGRAGNTEAFF.

The CDR3 reads CASSRRPIYDSGRVITGELFF. The CDR3 DNA reads TGTGCCAGCAGCCGTAGACCGATATACGATAGCGGGAGGGTAATCACCGGGGAGCTGTTTTTT. The chain uses TRBV7-3 and TRBJ2-2, with 11 nucleotides matching TRBD2. The V gene end was trimmed by 5 bases and the J gene end by 4 bases; junction bases not matched to a gene: 21. The CDR3 spans 21 residues. Germline CDR1 SGHTA, CDR2 FQGTGA. Full variable domain (rest looked up from reference TRBV7-3 and TRBJ2-2): GAGVSQTPSNKVTEKGKYVELRCDPISGHTALYWYRQSLGQGPEFLIYFQGTGAADDSGLPNDRFFAVRPEGSVSTLKIQRTERGDSAVYLCASSRRPIYDSGRVITGELFFGEGSRLTVL.

This chain joins TRBV19 and TRBJ2-1; 11 bases agree with TRBD1. The CDR3 totals 21 residues. Trimming took 9 bases from V and 5 from J; bases not matched to a gene: 27. From germline, CDR1 is LNHDA and CDR2 SQIVND (reference sequence). The CDR3 here is CASQMPPGTGGRGLPNNEQFF. CDR3 in DNA: TGTGCCAGCCAAATGCCGCCCGGGACAGGGGGTCGGGGACTCCCAAACAATGAGCAGTTCTTC.

The chain employs TRBV9 and TRBJ1-1; a possible D gene is TRBD1 (6 bases). The CDR3 runs to 16 residues. The V end lost 4 bases, the J end lost 1 base, and 17 bases lay between the germline ends. The germline V gene has CDR1 SGDLS and CDR2 YYNGEE. CDR3 residues: CASSPWGSGANTEAFF. Written as DNA, the CDR3 is TGTGCCAGCAGCCCCTGGGGTTCAGGGGCGAACACTGAAGCTTTCTTT.

This chain uses TRBV5-5 with TRBJ1-2, with D possibly being TRBD1 (5 bases). The germline V gene has CDR1 SGHKS and CDR2 YYEKEE (reference sequence). The V gene lost 2 bases and the J gene lost 8 bases, with 16 bases spanning the gap. This CDR3 spans 14 amino acids. This CDR3 is CASSFDPQESGYTF. The CDR3 DNA sequence: TGTGCCAGCAGCTTCGATCCACAGGAATCGGGCTACACCTTC.